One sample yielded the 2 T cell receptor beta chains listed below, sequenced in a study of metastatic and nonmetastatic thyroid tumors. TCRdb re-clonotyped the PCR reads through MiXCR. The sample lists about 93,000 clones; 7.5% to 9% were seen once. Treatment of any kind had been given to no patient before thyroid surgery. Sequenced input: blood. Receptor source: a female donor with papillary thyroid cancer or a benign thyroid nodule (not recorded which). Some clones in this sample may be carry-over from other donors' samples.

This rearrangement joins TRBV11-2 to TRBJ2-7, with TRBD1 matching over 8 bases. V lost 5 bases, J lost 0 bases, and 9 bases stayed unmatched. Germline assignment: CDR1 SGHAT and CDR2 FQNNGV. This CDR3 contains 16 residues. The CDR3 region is CASSRRRTGSSYEQYF. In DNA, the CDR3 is TGTGCCAGCAGCCGCCGCCGGACAGGGAGCTCCTACGAGCAGTACTTC.

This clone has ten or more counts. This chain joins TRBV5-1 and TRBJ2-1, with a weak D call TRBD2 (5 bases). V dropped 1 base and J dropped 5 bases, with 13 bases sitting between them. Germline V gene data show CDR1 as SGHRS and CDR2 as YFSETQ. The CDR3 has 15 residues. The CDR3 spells CASSLSLATNNEQFF. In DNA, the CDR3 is TGCGCCAGCAGCTTGAGCCTAGCCACTAACAATGAGCAGTTCTTC. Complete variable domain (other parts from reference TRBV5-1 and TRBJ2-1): KAGVTQTPRYLIKTRGQQVTLSCSPISGHRSVSWYQQTPGQGLQFLFEYFSETQRNKGNFPGRFSGRQFSNSRSEMNVSTLELGDSALYLCASSLSLATNNEQFFGPGTRLTVL.